Listed below are T cell receptor beta chains from one sample, sequenced in a study of T cells after yellow fever vaccination. A single record per CDR3 protein comes from TCRdb applying MiXCR to the 5' RACE reads. The sample shows 310,000 or so distinct CDR3 sequences, around 7% of them seen only once. The sample in question was PBMCs, obtained 45 days after the first yellow fever vaccination. These receptors originate from a man between 18 and 35 years old who received the YFV17D yellow fever vaccine. The conserved cysteine and the conserved F or W are not part of the CDR3 here. A D gene is named only where the DNA matches it firmly.

TRBV7-8	TRBD1	TRBJ2-7	ASSESTGTGVLEQY
TRBV4-1	TRBD2	TRBJ2-5	ASSQDPGGSETQY
TRBV12-3/TRBV12-4	NA	TRBJ1-6	ASSRTSYNSPLH
TRBV7-9	NA	TRBJ2-3	AAAPASDTQY
TRBV12-3/TRBV12-4	TRBD2	TRBJ2-7	ASSIAGSSYEQY
TRBV20-1	NA	TRBJ1-2	SAYTTRAGPYGYT
TRBV12-3/TRBV12-4	NA	TRBJ1-5	ASQGTAYQPQH
TRBV5-6	NA	TRBJ1-2	ASRGKRGYT
TRBV14	NA	TRBJ1-1	ASSQGEGLGNTEAF
TRBV6-2/TRBV6-3	TRBD1	TRBJ2-2	ASETGADTGELF
TRBV4-3	NA	TRBJ1-2	ASSQEGNGIYGYT
TRBV25-1	NA	TRBJ1-4	ASSASSINNEKLF
TRBV11-2	TRBD2	TRBJ2-1	ASSSLRGLGPNEQF
TRBV12-3/TRBV12-4	TRBD2	TRBJ2-5	ASSPSGGGETQY
TRBV4-2	TRBD2	TRBJ2-3	ASSQEGGGTDTQY
TRBV5-4	NA	TRBJ1-2	ASSSLPYGYT
TRBV7-2	NA	TRBJ2-7	ASSLTGAAYEQY
TRBV6-5	NA	TRBJ1-1	ASSYAGRATEAF
TRBV2	NA	TRBJ1-5	ASSEALPGSQPQH
TRBV11-3	TRBD2	TRBJ2-3	ASSLRAGGRDTQY
TRBV19	NA	TRBJ1-1	ASSAGEAF
TRBV4-2	TRBD1	TRBJ1-4	ASSPGEGANEKLF
TRBV29-1	NA	TRBJ1-1	SARRGEAF
TRBV5-1	TRBD1	TRBJ1-1	ASSAFGQGGTEAF
TRBV12-1	NA	TRBJ2-3	ASSSLGESTDTQY
TRBV5-6	TRBD1	TRBJ2-7	ASGDRGSYEQY
TRBV5-1	NA	TRBJ1-1	ASSLRQTEAF
TRBV7-2	NA	TRBJ1-3	ASSFLRGSGNTIY
TRBV7-9	NA	TRBJ2-7	ASSLVSLYPHEQY
TRBV24-1	TRBD1	TRBJ1-5	ATSDPGQGVNQPQH
TRBV7-2	NA	TRBJ2-2	ASSSYNGANTGELF
TRBV7-2	TRBD2	TRBJ2-7	ASSRTSGSPYEQY
TRBV7-2	TRBD2	TRBJ2-1	ASSRGGADEQF
TRBV14	TRBD1	TRBJ2-1	ASSQAGQGLSEQF
TRBV19	NA	TRBJ1-4	ASRRNEKLF
TRBV12-3/TRBV12-4	NA	TRBJ2-5	ASSPNQGYETQY
TRBV12-3/TRBV12-4	NA	TRBJ1-1	ASSPGHSNTEAF
TRBV29-1	NA	TRBJ2-1	SVARPGRGTVSSYNEQF
TRBV7-9	NA	TRBJ1-2	ASSLRGYGYT
TRBV12-3/TRBV12-4	NA	TRBJ2-3	ASSSSRGEADTQY
TRBV5-1	TRBD1	TRBJ2-6	ASSFTGGSGANVLT
TRBV14	TRBD1	TRBJ1-1	ASSQVLTGGYEAF